This record concerns one T cell receptor (beta chain) sequence. These data belong to a study of T cell responses to AZD1222 COVID-19 vaccine. The germline V gene has CDR1 SGHTA and CDR2 FQGNSA. The length of the CDR3 is 15 residues. The ends lost 6 bases at V and 7 bases at J; junction bases unmatched: 11. Clones were sequenced by immunoSEQ multiplex PCR, and TCRdb holds only the in-frame ones, with some missing. The data show 150,000 to 180,000 clones, with about 88% seen just once and roughly 2.9% held by the top ten. The V and J genes are TRBV7-2 and TRBJ2-1, with 8 bases lining up with TRBD2. Sequences were derived from peripheral blood, sampled on day 0 of AZD1222 vaccination. This clonotype was obtained from an adult in good health. The CDR3 DNA reads TGTGCCAGCAGTTCGGGGGGGCAGATCGGGAATGAGCAGTTCTTC. Its protein product is CASSSGGQIGNEQFF.